The 19 T cell receptor beta chains in this list originate from one sample, sequenced in a study of Ad26.COV2.S vaccination and SARS-CoV-2 variants. Treatment in this sample: about 20 received Ad26.COV2.S at low or high dose, single or two shots; about 5 received placebo; per-sample allocation not given. After the first vaccine or placebo injection, samples were drawn on day 63. The repertoire was sequenced with immunoSEQ multiplex PCR; TCRdb's copy has only in-frame clones and lacks some. The table shows 200,000 to 300,000 clones, with roughly 90% occurring only once. Sequencing used peripheral blood, obtained in a trial of Ad26.COV2.S vaccine versus placebo. The receptors were gathered from a person aged 18-60 years who received the Ad26.COV2.S COVID-19 vaccine or a placebo.

The DNA for the CDR3 is TGTGCCAGCAGTTCCCGGGAACAGACCTACGAGCAGTACTTC. Its translation is CASSSREQTYEQYF. V and J are TRBV28 and TRBJ2-7, with D perhaps matching TRBD2 (5 bases). V lost 4 bases, J lost 2 bases, and 12 bases lay in between. Germline CDR1 is MDHEN and CDR2 is SYDVKM. The length of the CDR3 is 14 residues.

This chain uses TRBV5-1 with TRBJ2-5, with D unresolved. Trimming stripped 4 bases from V and 4 bases from J, with 5 bases between. The CDR3 is 11 amino acids. Per the germline V gene, CDR1 is SGHRS and CDR2 is YFSETQ. The CDR3 region has the DNA TGCGCCAGCAGCGAGGCAGAGACCCAGTACTTC. Its protein product is CASSEAETQYF. Full variable domain (remainder filled in from reference TRBV5-1 and TRBJ2-5): KAGVTQTPRYLIKTRGQQVTLSCSPISGHRSVSWYQQTPGQGLQFLFEYFSETQRNKGNFPGRFSGRQFSNSRSEMNVSTLELGDSALYLCASSEAETQYFGPGTRLLVL.

The V call is TRBV5-5, the J call TRBJ1-3; no clear D gene. V was shortened by 0 bases and J by 0 bases, with 4 bases between the two germline ends. Germline CDR1 is SGHKS and CDR2 is YYEKEE (reference sequence). The CDR3 consists of 14 residues. In DNA, the CDR3 is TGTGCCAGCAGCTTGGCCGTCTCTGGAAACACCATATATTTT. The encoded protein is CASSLAVSGNTIYF.

V usage is TRBV5-5 and J usage is TRBJ2-3, with no clear D. The V gene lost 0 bases and the J gene lost 6 bases, with 11 bases spanning the gap. From germline, CDR1 is SGHKS and CDR2 YYEKEE (reference sequence). This CDR3 spans 14 amino acids. The CDR3 nucleotides are TGTGCCAGCAGCTTGGGAGTCCGCCTGGATACGCAGTATTTT. Its translation is CASSLGVRLDTQYF.

V and J are TRBV6-6 and TRBJ2-7; no definite D call. CDR1 MNHNY and CDR2 SVGAGI come from the germline V gene (reference sequence). The CDR3 contains 15 residues. Deletions cut 0 bases from V and 4 bases from J, with 13 bases between. Written as DNA, the CDR3 is TGTGCCAGCAGTTACTCGTCCTTGGGTGGGTACGAGCAGTACTTC. It codes for CASSYSSLGGYEQYF.

The chain links TRBV28 to TRBJ2-7; no clear D. The CDR3 covers 12 residues. Germline V gene data show CDR1 as MDHEN and CDR2 as SYDVKM. The V and J ends lost 6 bases and 2 bases respectively, with 8 bases between them. This CDR3 reads CASRRAPYEQYF. The DNA for the CDR3 is TGTGCCAGCAGGCGTGCTCCCTACGAGCAGTACTTC.

The rearrangement links TRBV29-1 to TRBJ1-2; no definite D call. This CDR3 comprises 14 residues. Per germline, CDR1 SQVTM and CDR2 ANQGSEA. V was pared by 2 bases and J by 3 bases, with 13 bases between. The CDR3 DNA reads TGCAGCGTTGAACTACGGGCTGGGGACTATGGCTACACCTTC. Translated: CSVELRAGDYGYTF.

This sequence joins TRBV28 and TRBJ1-3; 8 nucleotides align to TRBD1. The CDR3 has 15 residues. CDR1 is MDHEN and CDR2 is SYDVKM in the germline V gene. J lost 0 bases, V lost 5 bases, and 3 bases had no gene match. Here the CDR3 DNA reads TGTGCCAGCAGTGCAACAGGGGGCTCTGGAAACACCATATATTTT. It specifies CASSATGGSGNTIYF.

The chain has TRBV19 and TRBJ1-2, with TRBD1 matching over 7 bases. Trimming took 7 bases from V and 4 from J; bases not matched to a gene: 9. This CDR3 has 14 residues. Germline loops: CDR1 LNHDA, CDR2 SQIVND (reference sequence). CDR3 nucleotides: TGTGCCAGTAACGATGCGGACAGGCCCTATGGCTACACCTTC. Translating gives CASNDADRPYGYTF.

Written as DNA, the CDR3 is TGTGCCAGCAGTCCGGACAGGGGCTATGGCTACACCTTC. Encoded protein: CASSPDRGYGYTF. The chain uses TRBV12-3 or TRBV12-4 and TRBJ1-2; 9 positions agree with TRBD1. The CDR3 length is 13 residues. The V segment lost 5 bases and the J segment 4 bases; nucleotides outside the gene matches: 2.

The chain employs TRBV14 and TRBJ1-1; TRBD1 is a possible D gene (5 bases). CDR1 is SGHDN and CDR2 is FVKESK in the germline V gene. This CDR3 has 15 residues. V was pared by 1 base and J by 4 bases, with 13 bases between. The CDR3 protein is CASSQGPGGVTEAFF. The CDR3 bases are TGTGCCAGCAGCCAAGGTCCCGGGGGAGTCACTGAAGCTTTCTTT.

The chain carries TRBV5-6 and TRBJ1-1; D may be TRBD1 (5 bases). The germline gives CDR1 SGHDT, CDR2 YYEEEE. The CDR3 loop spans 12 amino acids. Trimming stripped 1 base from V and 10 bases from J, with 11 bases between. This chain's CDR3 is CASSLINQGAFF. CDR3 DNA sequence: TGTGCCAGCAGCTTGATAAATCAGGGAGCTTTCTTT.

The rearrangement links TRBV10-3 to TRBJ2-3, with 11 bases fitting TRBD2. Unmatched junction bases numbered 10, after V lost 4 bases and J lost 4 bases. CDR1 and CDR2 from the germline V gene are ENHRY and SYGVKD. CDR3 length: 17 residues. CDR3 region: CAISVSGRAGDSDTQYF. The CDR3 DNA sequence: TGTGCCATCAGTGTTAGCGGGAGGGCCGGGGACTCAGATACGCAGTATTTT.

This clone was found once. The V call is TRBV28, the J call TRBJ2-5; D may correspond to TRBD1 or TRBD2 (5 bases each). The V end was cut by 3 bases, the J end by 5 bases, with 10 bases between. This CDR3 has 13 residues. The V gene's germline CDR1 is MDHEN and CDR2 SYDVKM. As DNA, the CDR3 is TGTGCCAGCAGTTTCAGGGACGGGGAGACCCAGTACTTC. Translating gives CASSFRDGETQYF. The entire variable domain, with the rest obtained from reference TRBV28 and TRBJ2-5, is as follows: DVKVTQSSRYLVKRTGEKVFLECVQDMDHENMFWYRQDPGLGLRLIYFSYDVKMKEKGDIPEGYSVSREKKERFSLILESASTNQTSMYLCASSFRDGETQYFGPGTRLLVL.

V usage is TRBV6-2 or TRBV6-3 and J usage is TRBJ1-3; D is uncertain. Per germline, CDR1 MNHEY and CDR2 SVGEGT. V lost 2 bases and J lost 0, with 5 bases in between. The CDR3 consists of 14 residues. CDR3 nucleotide sequence: TGTGCCAGCAGTTACCCCTACTCTGGAAACACCATATATTTT. It yields the protein CASSYPYSGNTIYF.

The J gene is TRBJ2-5, the V gene TRBV7-2; 7 bases match TRBD1. The CDR3 is made up of 15 amino acids. The germline V gene encodes CDR1 SGHTA and CDR2 FQGNSA. The ends lost 4 bases at V and 4 bases at J; junction bases unmatched: 9. CDR3 protein: CASSSTGADGETQYF. The DNA for the CDR3 is TGTGCCAGCAGCTCCACAGGGGCGGACGGAGAGACCCAGTACTTC.

The V and J genes are TRBV7-9 and TRBJ1-6, with 9 bases aligning to TRBD1. Germline CDR1 and CDR2: SEHNR and FQNEAQ (reference sequence). V dropped 5 bases and J dropped 7; count of bases not matched to a gene: 3. The CDR3 spans 14 residues. The CDR3 DNA reads TGTGCCAGCAGCCGTGGGACAGGGAATTCACCCCTCCACTTT. This codes for CASSRGTGNSPLHF.

This rearrangement joins TRBV24-1 to TRBJ1-2, with a weak D call TRBD1 (5 bases). The CDR3 loop spans 14 amino acids. Germline lookup yields CDR1 KGHDR and CDR2 SFDVKD. V lost 3 bases, J lost 1 base, and 8 bases lay in between. The CDR3 sequence is CATSDRGSNYGYTF. The DNA for the CDR3 is TGTGCCACCAGTGATCGGGGGAGTAACTATGGCTACACCTTC.

Of note for this clone: The junction and the germline gene differ at one end; a read error may be behind it. The V and J genes are TRBV7-9 and TRBJ2-7, with a tentative D call TRBD2 (7 bases). CDR3 size: 12 residues. CDR1 is SEHNR, CDR2 FQNEAQ, per germline (reference sequence). Here the CDR3 reads CASSLITGGFDF. The CDR3, as DNA: TGTGCCAGCAGCTTAATAACGGGGGGCTTTGACTTC.